This TCR beta chain was retrieved from a study of T cell repertoires in cytomegalovirus infection. Overall study context: Public TCR beta signature analysis indicated the presence of both CMV infection and matching HLA type.

Study outcomes and limitations: There were carriers of CMV plus the relevant HLA, and cumulative public TCR beta family frequency identified them. The ex vivo response was dominated by HLA-C-restricted CMV-specific TCR beta clonotypes.

As for this clonotype: Its antigen is as yet unknown.

Per germline, CDR1 SQVTM and CDR2 ANQGSEA. V lost 3 bases and J lost 3, with 2 bases in between. The CDR3 sequence is 10 residues long. TCRdb passed the reads through MiXCR, listing each CDR3 protein once. The sample has about 830,000 distinct CDR3 sequences, approximately 32% seen once. The input for sequencing was cultured CD8+ T cells from PBMCs, taken from culture after CMV antigen stimulation. The V and J genes are TRBV29-1 and TRBJ1-1; D is undetermined. The receptor comes from a human donor in good health (CMV status not recorded). Some clones in this sample may be carry-over from other donors' samples. CDR3 coding DNA: TGCAGCGTTGACGACACTGAAGCTTTCTTT. This gives the protein CSVDDTEAFF.